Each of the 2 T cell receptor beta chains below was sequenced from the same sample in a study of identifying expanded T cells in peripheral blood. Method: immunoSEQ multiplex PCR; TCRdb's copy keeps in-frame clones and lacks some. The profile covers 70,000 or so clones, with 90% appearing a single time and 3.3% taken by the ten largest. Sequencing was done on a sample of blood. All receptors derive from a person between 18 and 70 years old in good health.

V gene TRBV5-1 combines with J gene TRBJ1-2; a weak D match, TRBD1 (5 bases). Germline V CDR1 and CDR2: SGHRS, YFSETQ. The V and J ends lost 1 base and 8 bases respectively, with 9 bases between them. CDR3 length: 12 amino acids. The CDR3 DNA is TGCGCCAGCAGCTTGTCAGGGAACGGCTACACCTTC. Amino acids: CASSLSGNGYTF. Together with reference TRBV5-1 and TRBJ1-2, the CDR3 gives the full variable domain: KAGVTQTPRYLIKTRGQQVTLSCSPISGHRSVSWYQQTPGQGLQFLFEYFSETQRNKGNFPGRFSGRQFSNSRSEMNVSTLELGDSALYLCASSLSGNGYTFGSGTRLTVV.

CDR3 in amino acids: CASSSLSGTFETQYF. CDR3 DNA: TGTGCCAGCAGCTCCTTATCCGGGACATTTGAGACCCAGTACTTC. This chain joins TRBV11-2 and TRBJ2-5; D might be TRBD1 (6 bases). Trimming removed 4 bases from V and 5 bases from J, with 17 bases in between. The germline gives CDR1 SGHAT, CDR2 FQNNGV. CDR3 length: 15 amino acids.